This TCR beta chain comes out of a study of cytomegalovirus exposure and HLA in healthy donors. The study's findings and limits: Later analysis associated a missense DCLRE1C variant with TCR beta V- and J-gene trimming. The investigators catalogued 150 or so TCR beta chains as cytomegalovirus-associated.

This clone came up a few times. What it binds is unknown. V shed 2 bases and J shed 8 bases, with 13 bases lying between them. The germline V gene has CDR1 MNHNS and CDR2 SASEGT. The CDR3 is 14 residues long. With 60 Vbeta and 13 Jbeta primers, the PCR was carried out. Clones were sequenced by immunoSEQ multiplex PCR, and TCRdb holds only the in-frame ones, with some missing. The sample lists about 140,000 clones, more than 75% occurring once. Healthy bone marrow donors made up the donor group. The origin of this receptor is a woman under 40 in good health and CMV-seronegative. The chain is built from TRBV6-1 and TRBJ1-5; possibly TRBD1 for D (6 bases). Sequenced sample: PBMCs. This CDR3 is CASSEPVGGEPQHF. CDR3 DNA sequence: TGTGCCAGCAGTGAACCTGTAGGGGGAGAGCCCCAGCATTTT.